The next 16 T cell receptor beta chains were all read from a single sample in a study of PD-L1 blockade in urothelial cancer. Produced via immunoSEQ multiplex PCR; TCRdb's table is partial and in-frame only. The table lists over 100,000 clones, approximately 89% of them singletons. This sample's time point: peripheral blood 6 weeks after treatment start. Sequencing used PBMCs, obtained around atezolizumab (anti-PD-L1) treatment. The receptors here all came from a man in his 60s with urothelial cancer.

The gene calls are TRBV4-3 and TRBJ2-3; D is unresolved. There are 15 residues in the CDR3. CDR1 is LGHNA, CDR2 YSLEER, per germline. Deletions cut 4 bases from V and 0 bases from J, with 11 bases between. CDR3 nucleotide sequence: TGCGCCAGCAGCCGCCAGCGAGTAAGCACAGATACGCAGTATTTT. Translation: CASSRQRVSTDTQYF.

The chain uses TRBV19 and TRBJ1-4, with unresolved D. There are 13 residues in the CDR3. Germline loops: CDR1 LNHDA, CDR2 SQIVND (reference sequence). Between the trimmed V and J ends, which lost 4 bases and 8 bases, there was a span of 11 bases. CDR3 bases: TGTGCCAGTAGTACCCGGGGAGGGGAAAAACTGTTTTTT. This encodes CASSTRGGEKLFF.

A few counts support this clone. The genes are TRBV27 and TRBJ2-1; TRBD1 agrees at 7 bases. The CDR3 totals 16 residues. J gave up 2 bases and V 7 bases, and 11 bases lay outside the gene matches. Germline V gene sequence: CDR1 MNHEY, CDR2 SMNVEV (reference sequence). Here the CDR3 reads CASMRTTGNTYNEQFF. The DNA for the CDR3 is TGTGCCAGCATGCGTACGACAGGGAACACCTACAATGAGCAGTTCTTC.

This chain joins TRBV4-1 and TRBJ2-1; D call uncertain. Germline V gene data show CDR1 as MGHRA and CDR2 as YSYEKL. V lost 7 bases and J lost 0, with 13 bases in between. CDR3 length: 15 amino acids. The CDR3 sequence is CASKIQQSSYNEQFF. As DNA, the CDR3 is TGCGCCAGCAAGATCCAACAGAGCTCCTACAATGAGCAGTTCTTC.

This clone was seen just once. This chain connects TRBV10-1 to TRBJ2-1; 7 bases agree with TRBD2. V trimming: 7 bases; J trimming: 1 base; junction bases outside the gene matches: 4. This CDR3 has 14 residues. Germline lookup yields CDR1 WNHNN and CDR2 SYGVQD (reference sequence). CDR3 in DNA: TGCGCCAGCACAGGACTAGTATCCTACAATGAGCAGTTCTTC. The encoded protein is CASTGLVSYNEQFF.

This rearrangement joins TRBV27 to TRBJ1-1; no definite D call. CDR1 MNHEY and CDR2 SMNVEV come from the germline V gene (reference sequence). This CDR3 has 14 amino acids. V was shortened by 6 bases and J by 5 bases, with 16 bases between the two germline ends. The CDR3, as DNA: TGTGCCAGCAGACTATCCGGGAGTAAAACTGAAGCTTTCTTT. It specifies CASRLSGSKTEAFF.

This rearrangement joins TRBV28 to TRBJ1-5; D call uncertain. Germline V CDR1 and CDR2: MDHEN, SYDVKM. Trimming removed 5 bases at V and 9 bases at J, with 11 bases between. This CDR3 region has 12 residues. The CDR3 bases are TGTGCCAGCAGTCTGCCCTCGGGGCCCCAGCATTTT. It encodes CASSLPSGPQHF.

V is TRBV6-1 and J is TRBJ2-7, with a possible D match to TRBD1 (6 bases). The germline V and J ends were trimmed by 2 bases and 2 bases, with 13 bases remaining between them. Per germline, CDR1 MNHNS and CDR2 SASEGT. The CDR3 is 15 residues long. The CDR3 DNA reads TGTGCCAGCAGTGAAAGGACAGAAAAAGCCTACGAGCAGTACTTC. It specifies CASSERTEKAYEQYF.

The chain uses TRBV6-5 and TRBJ2-7; the match to TRBD2 covers 11 bases. Unmatched junction bases numbered 5, after V lost 8 bases and J lost 2 bases. The CDR3 totals 14 residues. The V gene's germline CDR1 is MNHEY and CDR2 SVGAGI. The CDR3 protein is CASGLLAGAYEQYF. CDR3 sequence (DNA): TGTGCCAGCGGATTACTAGCGGGAGCCTACGAGCAGTACTTC.

The chain joins TRBV7-2 to TRBJ2-5; D ambiguous. The V gene's germline CDR1 is SGHTA and CDR2 FQGNSA. The CDR3 has 13 amino acids. Trimming removed 5 bases at V and 5 bases at J, with 12 bases between. The CDR3 reads CASSPQTWETQYF. CDR3 in DNA: TGTGCCAGCAGCCCCCAGACTTGGGAGACCCAGTACTTC.

The chain couples TRBV6-5 to TRBJ2-2; TRBD2 is a possible D gene (5 bases). Germline CDR1 reads MNHEY; CDR2 reads SVGAGI. This CDR3 has 13 residues. The ends were cut back, 6 bases at V and 5 bases at J, with 10 bases in the middle. The CDR3 loop reads CASSSSGTGELFF. For the CDR3, the DNA is TGTGCCAGCAGCTCGTCGGGGACCGGGGAGCTGTTTTTT.

The J gene is TRBJ2-2, the V gene TRBV29-1; 7 bases fit TRBD1. The J segment lost 4 bases and the V segment lost 7 bases, leaving 3 bases of the junction unmatched. Germline V lookup: CDR1 SQVTM, CDR2 ANQGSEA. This CDR3 has 12 amino acids. DNA of the CDR3: TGCAGCGCTCACAGGGGCACCGGGGAGCTGTTTTTT. It is translated as CSAHRGTGELFF.

The chain combines TRBV7-3 with TRBJ2-2; 8 bases are shared with TRBD2. The CDR3 length is 16 residues. CDR1 SGHTA and CDR2 FQGTGA come from the germline V gene. V shed 4 bases and J 0 bases; nucleotides not matched to a gene: 4. CDR3 in amino acids: CASSSRGLANTGELFF. The CDR3 DNA is TGTGCCAGCAGCTCCAGGGGACTAGCGAACACCGGGGAGCTGTTTTTT.

This chain uses TRBV28 with TRBJ2-7; a weak D match, TRBD1 (5 bases). Germline loops: CDR1 MDHEN, CDR2 SYDVKM. With 3 bases removed from V and 7 bases from J, the gap between germline ends came to 13 bases. This CDR3 contains 13 residues. CDR3 nucleotides: TGTGCCAGCAGTTTGCCGGTCAGGGATGAGCAGTACTTC. Translated, it gives CASSLPVRDEQYF.

The gene calls are TRBV5-6 and TRBJ1-2, with unresolved D. The CDR3 runs 14 residues. Germline V gives CDR1 SGHDT, CDR2 YYEEEE. Trimming pared 3 bases from V and 6 bases from J, leaving 15 bases between. The CDR3 sequence: CASSSSPADNGYTF. As DNA, the CDR3 is TGTGCCAGCAGCTCCTCACCCGCGGATAATGGCTACACCTTC.

The chain recombines TRBV12-1 with TRBJ2-2; TRBD1 is the table's D call, not checked against the DNA. TRBV12-1 counts as a pseudogene. The CDR3 has 16 amino acids. DNA for the CDR3: TGTGCCAGCAGCCCCCCTTTGGGCCAAAACACCGGGGAGCTGTTTTTT. Protein: CASSPPLGQNTGELFF.